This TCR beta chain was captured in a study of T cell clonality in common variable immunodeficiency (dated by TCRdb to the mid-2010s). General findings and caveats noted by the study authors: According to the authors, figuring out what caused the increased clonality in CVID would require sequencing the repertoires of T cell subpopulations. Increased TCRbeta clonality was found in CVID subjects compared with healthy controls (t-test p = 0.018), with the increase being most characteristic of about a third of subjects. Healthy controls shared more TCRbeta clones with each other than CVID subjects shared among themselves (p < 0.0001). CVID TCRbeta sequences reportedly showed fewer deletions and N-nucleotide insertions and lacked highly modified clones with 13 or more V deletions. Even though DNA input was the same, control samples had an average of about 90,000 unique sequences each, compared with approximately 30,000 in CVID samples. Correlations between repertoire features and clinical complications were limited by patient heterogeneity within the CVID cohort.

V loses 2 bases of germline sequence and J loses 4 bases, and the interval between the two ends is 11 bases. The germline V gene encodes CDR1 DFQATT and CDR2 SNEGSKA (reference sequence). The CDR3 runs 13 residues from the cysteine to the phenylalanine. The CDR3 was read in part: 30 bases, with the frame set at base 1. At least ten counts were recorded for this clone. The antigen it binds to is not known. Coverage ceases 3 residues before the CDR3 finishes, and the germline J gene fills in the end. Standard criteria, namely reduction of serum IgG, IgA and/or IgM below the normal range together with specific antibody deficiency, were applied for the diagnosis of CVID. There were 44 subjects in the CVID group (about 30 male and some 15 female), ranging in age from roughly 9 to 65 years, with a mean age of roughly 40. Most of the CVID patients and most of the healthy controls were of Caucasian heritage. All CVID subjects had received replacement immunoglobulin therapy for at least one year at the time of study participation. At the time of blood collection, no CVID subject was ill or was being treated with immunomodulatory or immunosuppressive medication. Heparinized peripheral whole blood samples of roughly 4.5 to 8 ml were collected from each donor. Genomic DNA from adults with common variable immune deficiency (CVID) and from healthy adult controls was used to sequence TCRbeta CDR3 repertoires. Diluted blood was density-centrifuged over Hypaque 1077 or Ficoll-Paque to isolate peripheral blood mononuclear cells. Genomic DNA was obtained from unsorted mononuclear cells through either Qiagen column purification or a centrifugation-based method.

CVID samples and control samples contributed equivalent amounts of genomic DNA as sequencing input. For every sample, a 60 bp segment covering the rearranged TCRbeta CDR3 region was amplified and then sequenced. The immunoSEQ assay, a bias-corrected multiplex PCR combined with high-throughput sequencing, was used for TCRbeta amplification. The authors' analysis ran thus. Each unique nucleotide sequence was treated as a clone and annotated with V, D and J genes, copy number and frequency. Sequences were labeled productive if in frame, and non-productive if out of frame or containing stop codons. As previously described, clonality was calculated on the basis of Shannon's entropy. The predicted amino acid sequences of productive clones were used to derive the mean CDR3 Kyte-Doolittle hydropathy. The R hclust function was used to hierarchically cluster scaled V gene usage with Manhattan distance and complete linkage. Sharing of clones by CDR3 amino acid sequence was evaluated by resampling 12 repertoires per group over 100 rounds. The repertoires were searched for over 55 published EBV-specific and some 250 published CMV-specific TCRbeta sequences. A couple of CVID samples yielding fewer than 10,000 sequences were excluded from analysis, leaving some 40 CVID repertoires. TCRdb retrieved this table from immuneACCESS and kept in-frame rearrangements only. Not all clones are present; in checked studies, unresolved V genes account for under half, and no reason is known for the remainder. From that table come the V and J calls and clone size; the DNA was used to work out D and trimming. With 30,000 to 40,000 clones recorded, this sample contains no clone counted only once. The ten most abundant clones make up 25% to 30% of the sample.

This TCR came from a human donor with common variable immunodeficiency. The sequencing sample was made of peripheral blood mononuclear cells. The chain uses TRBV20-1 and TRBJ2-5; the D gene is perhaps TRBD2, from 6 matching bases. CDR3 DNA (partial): TGCAGTGCTAGACCCCCGGGGGTAGAGACC. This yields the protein CSARPPGVET. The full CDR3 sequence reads CSARPPGVETQYF.